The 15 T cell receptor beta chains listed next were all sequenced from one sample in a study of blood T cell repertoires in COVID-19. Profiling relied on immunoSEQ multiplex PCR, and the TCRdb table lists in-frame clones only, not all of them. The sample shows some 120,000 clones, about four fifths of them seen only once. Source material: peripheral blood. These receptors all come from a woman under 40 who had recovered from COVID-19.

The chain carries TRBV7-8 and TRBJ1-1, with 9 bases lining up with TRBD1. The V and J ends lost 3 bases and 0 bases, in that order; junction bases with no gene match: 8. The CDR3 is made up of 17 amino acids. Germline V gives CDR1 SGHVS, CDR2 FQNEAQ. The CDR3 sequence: CASSLGQGVRMNTEAFF. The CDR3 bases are TGTGCCAGCAGCTTGGGACAGGGCGTTAGAATGAACACTGAAGCTTTCTTT. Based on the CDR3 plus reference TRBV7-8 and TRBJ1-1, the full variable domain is GAGVSQSPRYKVAKRGQDVALRCDPISGHVSLFWYQQALGQGPEFLTYFQNEAQLDKSGLPSDRFFAERPEGSVSTLKIQRTQQEDSAVYLCASSLGQGVRMNTEAFFGQGTRLTVV.

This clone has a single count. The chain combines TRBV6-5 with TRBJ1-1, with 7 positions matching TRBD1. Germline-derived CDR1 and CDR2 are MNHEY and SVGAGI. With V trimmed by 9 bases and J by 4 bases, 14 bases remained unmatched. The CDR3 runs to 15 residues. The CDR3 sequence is CASPQGLGDSTEAFF. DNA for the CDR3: TGTGCCAGTCCACAGGGGTTGGGTGATAGCACTGAAGCTTTCTTT.

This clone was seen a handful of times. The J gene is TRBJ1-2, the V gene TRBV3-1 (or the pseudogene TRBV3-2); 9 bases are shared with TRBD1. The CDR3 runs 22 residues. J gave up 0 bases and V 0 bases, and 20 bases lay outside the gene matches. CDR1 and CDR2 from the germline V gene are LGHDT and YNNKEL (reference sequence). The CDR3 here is CASSQDLVPRQGGLPTNYGYTF. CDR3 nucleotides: TGTGCCAGCAGCCAAGATCTCGTGCCCAGACAGGGGGGCTTACCCACTAACTATGGCTACACCTTC.

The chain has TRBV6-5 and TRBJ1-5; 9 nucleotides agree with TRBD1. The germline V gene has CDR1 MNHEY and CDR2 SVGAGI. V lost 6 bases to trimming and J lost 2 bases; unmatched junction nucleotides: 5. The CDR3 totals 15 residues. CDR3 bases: TGTGCCAGCAGGGACAGGGGCCGTGGCAATCAGCCCCAGCATTTT. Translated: CASRDRGRGNQPQHF.

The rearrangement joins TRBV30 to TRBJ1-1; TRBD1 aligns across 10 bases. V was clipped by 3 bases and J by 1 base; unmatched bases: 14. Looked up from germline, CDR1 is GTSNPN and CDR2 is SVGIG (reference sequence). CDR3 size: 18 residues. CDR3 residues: CAWRKSPGQGFWNTEAFF. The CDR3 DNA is TGTGCCTGGAGGAAGTCACCGGGACAGGGGTTTTGGAACACTGAAGCTTTCTTT. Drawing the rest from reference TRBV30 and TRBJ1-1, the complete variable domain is SQTIHQWPATLVQPVGSPLSLECTVEGTSNPNLYWYRQAAGRGLQLLFYSVGIGQISSEVPQNLSASRPQDRQFILSSKKLLLSDSGFYLCAWRKSPGQGFWNTEAFFGQGTRLTVV.

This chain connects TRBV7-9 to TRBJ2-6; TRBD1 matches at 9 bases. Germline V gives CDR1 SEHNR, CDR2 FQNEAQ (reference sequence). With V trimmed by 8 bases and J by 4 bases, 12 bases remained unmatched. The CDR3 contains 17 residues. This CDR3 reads CASGQGPLWYGANVLTF. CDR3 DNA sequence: TGTGCCAGCGGACAGGGGCCACTCTGGTACGGGGCCAACGTCCTGACTTTC.

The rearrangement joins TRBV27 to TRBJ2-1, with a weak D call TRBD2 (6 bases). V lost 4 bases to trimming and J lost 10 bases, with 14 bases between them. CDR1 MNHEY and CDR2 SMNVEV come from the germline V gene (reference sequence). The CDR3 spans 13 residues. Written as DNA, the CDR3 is TGTGCCAGCAGTTGGGGGGATGGGGCCGAGCAGTTCTTC. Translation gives CASSWGDGAEQFF.

This CDR3 reads CASSQDPDGGRTSGGTQYF. CDR3 sequence (DNA): TGTGCCAGCAGCCAGGACCCCGATGGAGGAAGGACTAGCGGGGGTACGCAGTATTTT. The V and J genes are TRBV4-2 and TRBJ2-3; 13 bases are a match to TRBD2. CDR1 LGHNA and CDR2 YNFKEQ come from the germline V gene. V shed 3 bases, J shed 8 bases, and the junction held 17 bases outside the gene matches. The CDR3 sequence is 19 residues long.

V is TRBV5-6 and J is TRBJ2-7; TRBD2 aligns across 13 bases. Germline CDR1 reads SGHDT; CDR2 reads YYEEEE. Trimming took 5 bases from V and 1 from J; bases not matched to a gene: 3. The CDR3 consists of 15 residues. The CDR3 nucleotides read TGTGCCAGCAGGGGGACTAGCGGGATGTCCTACGAGCAGTACTTC. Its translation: CASRGTSGMSYEQYF.

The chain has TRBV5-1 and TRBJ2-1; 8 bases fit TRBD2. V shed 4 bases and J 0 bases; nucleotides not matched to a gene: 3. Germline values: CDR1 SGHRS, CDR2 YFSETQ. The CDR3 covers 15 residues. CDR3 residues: CASSREGGSYNEQFF. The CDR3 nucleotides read TGCGCCAGCAGCCGGGAGGGAGGCTCCTACAATGAGCAGTTCTTC. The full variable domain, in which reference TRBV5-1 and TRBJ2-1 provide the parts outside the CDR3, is KAGVTQTPRYLIKTRGQQVTLSCSPISGHRSVSWYQQTPGQGLQFLFEYFSETQRNKGNFPGRFSGRQFSNSRSEMNVSTLELGDSALYLCASSREGGSYNEQFFGPGTRLTVL.

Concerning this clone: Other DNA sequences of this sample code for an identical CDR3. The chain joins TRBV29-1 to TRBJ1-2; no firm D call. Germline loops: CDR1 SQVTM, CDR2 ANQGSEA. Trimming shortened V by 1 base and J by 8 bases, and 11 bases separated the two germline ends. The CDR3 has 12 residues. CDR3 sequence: CSVEVTAGGYTF. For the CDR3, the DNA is TGCAGCGTTGAAGTCACAGCTGGAGGCTACACCTTC.

The CDR3 DNA reads as TGTGCCTGGAGTGTAGATGGAGGCTTACATCAGCCCCAGCATTTT. As protein: CAWSVDGGLHQPQHF. V usage is TRBV30 and J usage is TRBJ1-5; D is undetermined. The CDR3 is 15 amino acids. The V gene lost 0 bases and the J gene lost 5 bases, with 14 bases spanning the gap. Per the germline V gene, CDR1 is GTSNPN and CDR2 is SVGIG (reference sequence). Supplemented by reference TRBV30 and TRBJ1-5, the full variable domain reads SQTIHQWPATLVQPVGSPLSLECTVEGTSNPNLYWYRQAAGRGLQLLFYSVGIGQISSEVPQNLSASRPQDRQFILSSKKLLLSDSGFYLCAWSVDGGLHQPQHFGDGTRLSIL.

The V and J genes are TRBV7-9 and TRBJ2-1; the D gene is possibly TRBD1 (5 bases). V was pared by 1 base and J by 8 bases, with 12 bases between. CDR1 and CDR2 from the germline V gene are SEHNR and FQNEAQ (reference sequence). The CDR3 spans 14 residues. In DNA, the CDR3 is TGTGCCAGCAGCTTAGGAGCCCAGGGCGATGAGCAGTTCTTC. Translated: CASSLGAQGDEQFF.

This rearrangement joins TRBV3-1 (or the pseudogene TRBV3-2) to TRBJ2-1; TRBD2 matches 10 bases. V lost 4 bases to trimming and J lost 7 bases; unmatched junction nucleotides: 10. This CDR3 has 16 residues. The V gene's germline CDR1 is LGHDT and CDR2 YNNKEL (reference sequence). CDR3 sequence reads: CASSLARGSGGNEQFF. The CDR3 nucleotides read TGTGCCAGCAGCCTTGCGCGTGGTAGCGGGGGGAATGAGCAGTTCTTC.

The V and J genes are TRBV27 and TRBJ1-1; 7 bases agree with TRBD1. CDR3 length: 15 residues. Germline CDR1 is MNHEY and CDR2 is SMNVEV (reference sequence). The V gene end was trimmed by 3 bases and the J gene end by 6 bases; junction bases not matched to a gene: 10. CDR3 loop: CASSFAGTAPSEAFF. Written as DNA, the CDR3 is TGTGCCAGCAGTTTCGCCGGGACAGCCCCGTCTGAAGCTTTCTTT.